Listed below are T cell receptor beta chains from one sample, sequenced in a study of T cell changes during pregnancy in multiple sclerosis. TCRdb's copy holds only in-frame clones and misses some; the assay was immunoSEQ multiplex PCR. The sample has around 58,000 clones, about 90% seen once. The specimen was CD4+ T cells from peripheral blood mononuclear cells, collected after pregnancy. The receptor source for this set is a female donor in good health, enrolled as a control in a pregnancy study. CDR3s include the opening cysteine and the closing phenylalanine or tryptophan. D genes are given only for firm matches. Only some rows state a clone size, as once, few, many or a class for expanded clones.

size: .; D: .; V: TRBV4-1; J: TRBJ1-1; CDR3: CASSRGPGMNTEAFF; DNA: TGCGCCAGCAGCCGGGGGCCAGGTATGAACACTGAAGCTTTCTTT
size: once; D: TRBD2; V: TRBV7-8; J: TRBJ2-3; CDR3: CASSASGGLTDTQYF; DNA: TGTGCCAGCAGCGCCAGCGGGGGACTCACAGATACGCAGTATTTT
size: .; D: .; V: TRBV6-4; J: TRBJ2-1; CDR3: CASSDVGGPRDEQFF; DNA: TGTGCCAGCAGTGACGTGGGGGGGCCCAGGGATGAGCAGTTCTTC
size: .; D: TRBD1; V: TRBV6-1; J: TRBJ1-4; CDR3: CASSAGRGVGNEKLFF; DNA: TGTGCCAGCAGTGCCGGCAGGGGGGTCGGTAATGAAAAACTGTTTTTT
size: .; D: TRBD1; V: TRBV11-2; J: TRBJ2-1; CDR3: CASSLDRGRYNEQFF; DNA: TGTGCCAGCAGCTTAGACAGGGGGCGATACAATGAGCAGTTCTTC
size: .; D: TRBD1; V: TRBV29-1; J: TRBJ1-2; CDR3: CSVQGAHYGYTF; DNA: TGCAGCGTTCAGGGGGCTCACTATGGCTACACCTTC
size: .; D: .; V: TRBV19; J: TRBJ1-5; CDR3: CASSGAGRDQPQHF; DNA: TGTGCCAGTAGTGGGGCGGGAAGGGATCAGCCCCAGCATTTT
size: .; D: TRBD1; V: TRBV18; J: TRBJ2-5; CDR3: CASSPRQGEGETQYF; DNA: TGTGCCAGCTCACCGCGACAGGGGGAAGGGGAGACCCAGTACTTC
size: .; D: TRBD2; V: TRBV11-1; J: TRBJ2-3; CDR3: CASSPFLAGGADTQYF; DNA: TGTGCCAGCAGCCCATTTCTAGCGGGGGGTGCAGATACGCAGTATTTT
size: .; D: TRBD2; V: TRBV4-2; J: TRBJ2-2; CDR3: CASSRTTSGGTGELFF; DNA: TGTGCCAGCAGCCGTACGACTAGCGGGGGGACCGGGGAGCTGTTTTTT
size: .; D: TRBD1; V: TRBV7-9; J: TRBJ2-5; CDR3: CASSNDRQGAETQYF; DNA: TGTGCCAGCAGCAACGACCGACAGGGGGCAGAGACCCAGTACTTC
size: .; D: TRBD2; V: TRBV19; J: TRBJ2-7; CDR3: CASSIGGDSYEQYF; DNA: TGTGCCAGTAGTATTGGGGGGGATTCCTACGAGCAGTACTTC
size: .; D: .; V: TRBV19; J: TRBJ1-1; CDR3: CASRPTGFDTEAFF; DNA: TGTGCCAGTAGGCCGACAGGCTTCGACACTGAAGCTTTCTTT
size: .; D: TRBD1; V: TRBV19; J: TRBJ2-1; CDR3: CAAQGAGEQFF; DNA: TGTGCCGCACAGGGGGCGGGTGAGCAGTTCTTC
size: .; D: TRBD2; V: TRBV6-6; J: TRBJ2-7; CDR3: CASSVEAGSSYEQYF; DNA: TGTGCCAGCAGTGTTGAAGCGGGGAGCTCCTACGAGCAGTACTTC
size: .; D: .; V: TRBV7-2; J: TRBJ1-2; CDR3: CASSLEISVYGYTF; DNA: TGTGCCAGCAGCTTAGAGATCAGTGTCTATGGCTACACCTTC
size: .; D: TRBD1; V: TRBV11-2; J: TRBJ2-3; CDR3: CASSHLTGGADTQYF; DNA: TGTGCCAGCAGCCACCTAACAGGGGGCGCGGATACGCAGTATTTT
size: few; D: TRBD1; V: TRBV5-6; J: TRBJ1-1; CDR3: CASTYTGGTTEAFF; DNA: TGTGCCAGCACCTATACAGGGGGAACAACTGAAGCTTTCTTT
size: .; D: .; V: TRBV29-1; J: TRBJ1-4; CDR3: CSVCESTGLWAKLFF; DNA: TGCAGCGTTTGTGAATCGACAGGCCTTTGGGCAAAACTGTTTTTT
size: .; D: .; V: TRBV7-2; J: TRBJ1-5; CDR3: CASSLGDPWGLQPQHF; DNA: TGTGCCAGCAGCTTAGGTGACCCATGGGGACTTCAGCCCCAGCATTTT
size: .; D: TRBD1; V: TRBV19; J: TRBJ2-5; CDR3: CASSIEVGQGKTQYF; DNA: TGTGCCAGTAGTATAGAAGTGGGACAGGGTAAAACCCAGTACTTC
size: .; D: TRBD1; V: TRBV10-3; J: TRBJ1-6; CDR3: CAISQDRASPLHF; DNA: TGTGCCATCAGTCAGGACAGGGCTTCACCCCTCCACTTT
size: .; D: .; V: TRBV5-6; J: TRBJ2-5; CDR3: CASSQDWQETQYF; DNA: TGTGCCAGCAGCCAAGACTGGCAAGAGACCCAGTACTTC
size: once; D: TRBD2; V: TRBV7-9; J: TRBJ2-3; CDR3: CASSSRGGTDTQYF; DNA: TGTGCCAGCAGCTCTCGGGGGGGCACAGATACGCAGTATTTT
size: .; D: TRBD1; V: TRBV5-1; J: TRBJ1-2; CDR3: CASSQSQGNYGYTF; DNA: TGCGCCAGCAGCCAATCACAGGGGAACTATGGCTACACCTTC
size: .; D: .; V: TRBV9; J: TRBJ2-7; CDR3: CASSANLFEQYF; DNA: TGTGCCAGCAGCGCCAATTTGTTCGAGCAGTACTTC
size: .; D: TRBD1; V: TRBV7-9; J: TRBJ2-5; CDR3: CASSPRPLTGQKETQYF; DNA: TGTGCCAGCAGCCCCCGACCCCTGACAGGGCAAAAAGAGACCCAGTACTTC
size: .; D: .; V: TRBV19; J: TRBJ2-5; CDR3: CASSSRGKETQYF; DNA: TGTGCCAGTAGTTCCCGGGGGAAAGAGACCCAGTACTTC
size: .; D: TRBD1; V: TRBV5-8; J: TRBJ2-5; CDR3: CASTLWDSRDETQYF; DNA: TGTGCCAGCACTTTATGGGACAGTCGTGACGAGACCCAGTACTTC
size: .; D: .; V: TRBV2; J: TRBJ1-5; CDR3: CASSEEGGGQPQHF; DNA: TGTGCCAGCAGTGAAGAAGGGGGGGGTCAGCCCCAGCATTTT
size: .; D: TRBD2; V: TRBV6-5; J: TRBJ2-5; CDR3: CASSYSRTSGKETQYF; DNA: TGTGCCAGCAGTTACTCACGGACTAGCGGTAAAGAGACCCAGTACTTC
size: .; D: TRBD1; V: TRBV18; J: TRBJ1-2; CDR3: CASSQGQGYGYTF; DNA: TGTGCCAGCTCACAGGGACAGGGCTATGGCTACACCTTC
size: once; D: .; V: TRBV6-1; J: TRBJ1-1; CDR3: CASSDWGEENTEAFF; DNA: TGTGCCAGCAGTGATTGGGGGGAAGAGAACACTGAAGCTTTCTTT
size: .; D: .; V: TRBV30; J: TRBJ2-7; CDR3: CAWSGGHLSYEQYF; DNA: TGTGCCTGGAGTGGGGGACACCTCTCCTACGAGCAGTACTTC
size: .; D: .; V: TRBV7-9; J: TRBJ1-5; CDR3: CASSRLATQPQHF; DNA: TGTGCCAGCAGCCGATTGGCAACCCAGCCCCAGCATTTT
size: .; D: .; V: TRBV7-2; J: TRBJ1-2; CDR3: CASSSDRGYGYTF; DNA: TGTGCCAGCAGCTCCGACAGAGGATATGGCTACACCTTC
size: .; D: .; V: TRBV7-2; J: TRBJ2-2; CDR3: CASSFVRRELFF; DNA: TGTGCCAGCAGCTTCGTGAGGAGGGAGCTGTTTTTT
size: .; D: .; V: TRBV6-6; J: TRBJ1-3; CDR3: CASSPDTGNTIYF; DNA: TGTGCCAGCAGTCCCGACACGGGAAACACCATATATTTT
size: once; D: .; V: TRBV5-1; J: TRBJ2-4; CDR3: CASRDRVAKNIQYF; DNA: TGCGCCAGCAGAGATCGAGTGGCCAAAAACATTCAGTACTTC
size: .; D: .; V: TRBV30; J: TRBJ2-1; CDR3: CAWSRGYNEQFF; DNA: TGTGCCTGGAGTCGAGGGTACAATGAGCAGTTCTTC